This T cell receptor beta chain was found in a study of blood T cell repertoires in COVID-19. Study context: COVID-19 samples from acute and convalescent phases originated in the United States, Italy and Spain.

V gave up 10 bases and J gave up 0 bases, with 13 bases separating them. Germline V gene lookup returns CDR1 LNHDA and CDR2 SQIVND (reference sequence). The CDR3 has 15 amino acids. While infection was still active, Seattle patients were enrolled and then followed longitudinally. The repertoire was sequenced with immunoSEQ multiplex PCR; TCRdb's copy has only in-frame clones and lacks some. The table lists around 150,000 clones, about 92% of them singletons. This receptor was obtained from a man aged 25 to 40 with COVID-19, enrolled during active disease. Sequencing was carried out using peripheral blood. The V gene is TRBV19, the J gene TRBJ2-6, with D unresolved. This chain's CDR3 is CATRPRVSGANVLTF. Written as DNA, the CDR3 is TGTGCCACGAGGCCCCGGGTCTCTGGGGCCAACGTCCTGACTTTC. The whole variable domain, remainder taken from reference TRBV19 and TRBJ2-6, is DGGITQSPKYLFRKEGQNVTLSCEQNLNHDAMYWYRQDPGQGLRLIYYSQIVNDFQKGDIAEGYSVSREKKESFPLTVTSAQKNPTAFYLCATRPRVSGANVLTFGAGSRLTVL.